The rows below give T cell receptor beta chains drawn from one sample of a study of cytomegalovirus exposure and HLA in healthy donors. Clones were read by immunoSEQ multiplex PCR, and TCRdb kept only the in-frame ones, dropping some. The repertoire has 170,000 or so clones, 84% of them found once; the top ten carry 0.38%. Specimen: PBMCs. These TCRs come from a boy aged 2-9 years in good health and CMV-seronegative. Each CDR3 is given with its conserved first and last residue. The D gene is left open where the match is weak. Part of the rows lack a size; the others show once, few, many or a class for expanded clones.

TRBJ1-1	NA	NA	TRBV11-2	CASSSRLTGWNTEAFF	TGTGCCAGCAGCTCGCGTTTGACAGGCTGGAACACTGAAGCTTTCTTT
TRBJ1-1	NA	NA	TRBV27	CASSLSSQGNTEAFF	TGTGCCAGCAGTTTATCTTCACAGGGAAACACTGAAGCTTTCTTT
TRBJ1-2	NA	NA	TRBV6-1	CASSDSGTRGYTF	TGTGCCAGCAGTGATTCCGGGACTCGGGGCTACACCTTC
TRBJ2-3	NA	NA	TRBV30	CAWTGISTDTQYF	TGTGCCTGGACAGGGATTAGCACAGATACGCAGTATTTT
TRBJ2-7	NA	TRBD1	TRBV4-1	CASSQILQGTYEQYF	TGCGCCAGCAGCCAAATATTACAGGGGACCTACGAGCAGTACTTC
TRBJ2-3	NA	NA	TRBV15	CATSSPEGADTQYF	TGTGCCACCAGCAGCCCCGAAGGGGCAGATACGCAGTATTTT
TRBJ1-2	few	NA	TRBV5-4	CASSLAVGRRYGYTF	TGTGCCAGCAGCTTGGCAGTAGGGAGACGCTATGGCTACACCTTC
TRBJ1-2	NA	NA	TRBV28	CASSLLGGSNYGYTF	TGTGCCAGCAGTCTCCTGGGGGGATCTAACTATGGCTACACCTTC
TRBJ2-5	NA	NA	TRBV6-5	CASSYTPIGVQETQYF	TGTGCCAGCAGTTACACACCAATAGGGGTACAAGAGACCCAGTACTTC
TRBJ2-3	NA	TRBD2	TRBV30	CAWSSGRGTDTQYF	TGTGCCTGGAGTAGCGGGAGAGGCACAGATACGCAGTATTTT
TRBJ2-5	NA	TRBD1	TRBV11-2	CASSSSPGQGQETQYF	TGTGCCAGCAGCTCGTCTCCGGGACAGGGGCAAGAGACCCAGTACTTC
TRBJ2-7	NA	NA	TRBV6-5	CASSYSLNYEQYF	TGTGCCAGCAGTTACAGCTTAAACTACGAGCAGTACTTC
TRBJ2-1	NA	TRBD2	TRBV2	CASSDRLGGYNEQFF	TGTGCCAGCAGTGACAGATTGGGGGGGTACAATGAGCAGTTCTTC
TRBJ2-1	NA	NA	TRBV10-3	CAISERRVVRMDRYNEQFF	TGTGCCATCAGTGAGCGGAGGGTCGTGAGGATGGACCGCTACAATGAGCAGTTCTTC
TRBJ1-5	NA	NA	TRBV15	CATSIVTIPDQPQHF	TGTGCCACCAGCATCGTGACTATACCGGACCAGCCCCAGCATTTT
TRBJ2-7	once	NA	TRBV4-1	CASSPHIDLSPTYEQYF	TGCGCCAGCAGCCCGCATATAGATTTATCCCCTACCTACGAGCAGTACTTC
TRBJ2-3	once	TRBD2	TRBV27	CASSLRLAATDTQYF	TGTGCCAGCAGTTTAAGGCTAGCGGCCACAGATACGCAGTATTTT
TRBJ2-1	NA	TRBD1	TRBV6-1	CASNDLGTGHTQEQFF	TGTGCCAGCAATGATCTCGGGACAGGGCACACGCAAGAGCAGTTCTTC
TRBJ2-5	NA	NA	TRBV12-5	CASGSNEQGGKETQYF	TGTGCTAGTGGTTCGAATGAGCAGGGCGGGAAAGAGACCCAGTACTTC
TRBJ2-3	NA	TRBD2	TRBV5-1	CASSPFMLAGSTDTQYF	TGCGCCAGCAGCCCTTTTATGTTAGCGGGGAGCACAGATACGCAGTATTTT